This T cell receptor (beta chain) is drawn from a study of CD8 T cells in Susac syndrome. Study observations and caveats: The CD4+ T cell repertoires, which came from Susac syndrome patients, showed no sign of clonal expansion.

Sequencing of TCR beta, carried out with a high-throughput approach, was applied to CD8+ and CD4+ T cells from the blood. TEMRA cells were enriched by FACS, while CD8+ and CD4+ T cells were obtained through a negative isolation that was performed magnetically. This CDR3 comprises 13 residues. Germline V gene lookup returns CDR1 GTSNPN and CDR2 SVGIG (reference sequence). With V trimmed by 6 bases and J by 2 bases, 6 bases remained unmatched. RNA totalling roughly 0.5 to 1 ug underwent reverse transcription with random hexamers. The amplification used immunoSEQ multiplex PCR on TCR beta CDR3; it spanned 54 Vbeta and 13 Jbeta. TCRdb analysed the immunoSEQ multiplex PCR reads with MiXCR anew, one entry per CDR3 protein. Among about 180,000 distinct CDR3 sequences listed, approximately 94% were seen once. With regard to this clonotype: What it binds is unknown.

This TCR came from a human donor with Susac syndrome. Sequencing was performed on CD4+ T cells from PBMCs. The V gene is TRBV30, the J gene TRBJ1-2, with 7 bases fitting TRBD1. The CDR3 here is CACTDRRNYGYTF. The CDR3 DNA reads TGTGCCTGCACGGACAGGAGGAACTATGGCTACACCTTC.